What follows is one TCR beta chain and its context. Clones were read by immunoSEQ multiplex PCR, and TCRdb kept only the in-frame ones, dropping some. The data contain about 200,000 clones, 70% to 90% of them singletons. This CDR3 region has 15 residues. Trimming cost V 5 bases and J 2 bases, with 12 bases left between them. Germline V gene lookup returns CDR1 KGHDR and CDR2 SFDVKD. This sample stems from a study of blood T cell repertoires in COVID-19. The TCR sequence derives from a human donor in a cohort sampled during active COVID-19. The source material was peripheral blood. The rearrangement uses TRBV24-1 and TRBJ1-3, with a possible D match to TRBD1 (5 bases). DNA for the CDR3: TGTGCCACCAGTGGGGACGGGAGGACTGGAAACACCATATATTTT. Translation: CATSGDGRTGNTIYF.